One and the same sample provided the 29 T cell receptor beta chains below, sequenced in a study of T cells in women clearing cervical HPV infection. Method: immunoSEQ multiplex PCR; TCRdb's copy keeps in-frame clones and lacks some. The sample shows approximately 30,000 clones, and roughly 3.5% sits with its ten largest clones. The material sequenced was blood buffy coat. The receptors here all came from a woman aged 18 to 75 with a cervical HPV16 infection that either progressed to CIN3+ or cleared (not recorded which).

A remark on this clone: The observed sequence ends 3 residues before the CDR3 terminus, with the missing tail filled in from the germline J gene. V and J are TRBV5-1 and TRBJ2-2, with 8 positions matching TRBD2. The germline CDR1 and CDR2 sequences are SGHRS and YFSETQ. Trimming took 2 bases from V and 0 from J; bases not matched to a gene: 3. This CDR3 is built from 16 residues. The CDR3 sequence is CASSFSGKTNTGELFF. CDR3 bases read: TGCGCCAGCAGCTTTAGCGGGAAAACGAACACCGGGGAG.

CDR3 region: CASSGQGDSPLHF. The CDR3 DNA, read in part, is TGTGCCAGCAGTGGACAGGGGGATTCACCC. This chain links TRBV6-2 or TRBV6-3 with TRBJ1-6; 10 bases match TRBD1. The CDR3 end falls 3 residues outside the read, so it is completed with the germline J gene. CDR1 and CDR2 from the germline V gene are MNHEY and SVGEGT. J was trimmed by 8 bases and V by 5 bases; bases with no gene match: 0. There are 13 residues in the CDR3.

For this clone: The read gets to within 3 residues of the CDR3 end, and the germline J gene fills in the rest. This chain links TRBV19 with TRBJ2-7; D remains ambiguous. The CDR3 runs 14 residues. CDR1 is LNHDA, CDR2 SQIVND, per germline (reference sequence). V lost 0 bases, J lost 2 bases, and 8 bases lay in between. The CDR3 bases that were read are TGTGCCAGTAGTATAGAGGTAACAGCCTACGAG. Translating it yields CASSIEVTAYE. In full, the CDR3 is CASSIEVTAYEQYF.

Details on this clone: The read terminates 3 residues ahead of where the CDR3 ends, so the germline J gene completes it. The V gene is TRBV7-2, the J gene TRBJ1-2, with D uncertain. The CDR3 extends over 14 amino acids. V was shortened by 5 bases and J by 1 base, with 11 bases between the two germline ends. Germline V CDR1 and CDR2: SGHTA, FQGNSA. This CDR3 is CASSPGVINYGYTF. Incomplete CDR3 DNA: TGTGCCAGCAGCCCAGGAGTGATTAACTATGGC. Looking up the rest from reference TRBV7-2 and TRBJ1-2 gives the full variable domain: GAGVSQSPSNKVTEKGKDVELRCDPISGHTALYWYRQSLGQGLEFLIYFQGNSAPDKSGLPSDRFSAERTGGSVSTLTIQRTQQEDSAVYLCASSPGVINYGYTFGSGTRLTVV.

Remarks on this clone: The read halts 3 residues ahead of the CDR3 end, with the missing end drawn from the germline J gene. The chain joins TRBV7-9 to TRBJ1-5, with D tentatively TRBD1 (6 bases). V was cut by 0 bases and J by 5 bases, with 11 bases left in between. Germline lookup yields CDR1 SEHNR and CDR2 FQNEAQ (reference sequence). This CDR3 region has 15 residues. The CDR3 region is CASSLAGGAHQPQHF. The covered CDR3 bases are TGTGCCAGCAGCTTAGCAGGGGGGGCCCATCAGCCC.

With regard to this clone: The CDR3 end falls 3 residues outside the read, so it is completed with the germline J gene. V gene TRBV20-1 combines with J gene TRBJ2-7; TRBD1 might be the D (6 bases). Per the germline V gene, CDR1 is DFQATT and CDR2 is SNEGSKA (reference sequence). Deletions cut 4 bases from V and 2 bases from J, with 15 bases between. The CDR3 totals 14 residues. The CDR3 bases that were read are TGCAGTGCTATCGGGGCGACAGGCCCCTACGAG. It translates to CSAIGATGPYE. The full CDR3 sequence reads CSAIGATGPYEQYF.

Of note for this clone: The CDR3 goes on 3 residues after the read ends, and that part is filled in from the germline J gene. The V and J genes are TRBV19 and TRBJ1-5, with a weak D call TRBD1 (5 bases). The CDR3 totals 15 residues. Deletions cut 8 bases from V and 4 bases from J, with 18 bases between. CDR1 LNHDA and CDR2 SQIVND come from the germline V gene (reference sequence). The CDR3 is CASRQGRGANQPQHF. The sequenced part of the CDR3 DNA is TGTGCCAGTCGTCAGGGCAGAGGGGCTAATCAGCCC.

About this clone: The sequenced fragment ends 3 residues before the CDR3 boundary, so the rest is inferred from the germline J gene. The rearrangement joins TRBV5-1 to TRBJ1-4; weak D call: TRBD1 (5 bases). From germline, CDR1 is SGHRS and CDR2 YFSETQ. V lost 5 bases to trimming and J lost 8 bases, with 16 bases between them. The CDR3 runs to 14 residues. The CDR3 DNA, read in part, is TGCGCCAGCAGAAGTGAGACAGTTTTGGAAAAA. It codes for CASRSETVLEK. The complete CDR3 protein is CASRSETVLEKLFF.

In the case of this clone: Read data end 3 residues before the CDR3 end; the end is taken from the germline J gene. This chain links TRBV20-1 with TRBJ2-2; 8 nucleotides match TRBD2. Germline trimming cut 0 bases from V and 6 bases from J; bases unmatched to any gene: 3. The germline gives CDR1 DFQATT, CDR2 SNEGSKA (reference sequence). CDR3 size: 14 residues. The DNA read from the CDR3 is TGCAGTGCTAGAGATCGGGGGGGGGCCGGGGAG. Amino acid sequence: CSARDRGGAGE. The whole CDR3 reads CSARDRGGAGELFF.

A remark on this clone: Read data end 3 residues before the CDR3 end; the end is taken from the germline J gene. This chain links TRBV19 with TRBJ2-4, with 10 bases lining up with TRBD2. This CDR3 region has 12 residues. Germline CDR1 and CDR2: LNHDA and SQIVND (reference sequence). CDR3 amino acids: CASRELAGFQYF. The DNA read from the CDR3 is TGTGCCAGTAGGGAACTAGCGGGGTTT.

A note on this clone: Read sequence stops 3 residues before the CDR3 end, and the germline J gene provides the missing end. The V call is TRBV29-1, the J call TRBJ2-5, with D perhaps TRBD2 (5 bases). Germline CDR1 is SQVTM and CDR2 is ANQGSEA. The CDR3 consists of 16 residues. V lost 4 bases, J lost 5 bases, and 23 bases lay in between. Incomplete CDR3 DNA: TGCAGCGTTGTGTTCAGTCCCCGGGGTATCGGGGAGACC. Protein sequence: CSVVFSPRGIGET. The entire CDR3 is CSVVFSPRGIGETQYF.

In regard to this clone: The read finishes 3 residues shy of the CDR3 end, and the germline J gene is used to complete it. The rearrangement uses TRBV2 and TRBJ1-1; D remains ambiguous. In germline, CDR1 is SNHLY, CDR2 FYNNEI. The CDR3 is 13 amino acids. The CDR3 loop reads CASSEAQGSRAFF. The DNA read from the CDR3 is TGTGCCAGCAGTGAAGCGCAAGGATCTAGG.

Turning to this clone: The read ends 3 residues early relative to the CDR3; the germline J gene fills the gap. V usage is TRBV7-2 and J usage is TRBJ2-7, with D unclear. Germline assignment: CDR1 SGHTA and CDR2 FQGNSA. The ends were cut back, 5 bases at V and 2 bases at J, with 16 bases in the middle. CDR3 length: 15 amino acids. The CDR3 sequence: CASSPSVAGPYEQYF. The sequenced CDR3 bases are TGTGCCAGCAGCCCTAGTGTGGCTGGCCCCTACGAG.

Turning to this clone: The CDR3 end lies 3 residues beyond the end of the read and is filled in from the germline J gene. V is TRBV19 and J is TRBJ2-1; TRBD1 agrees at 7 bases. The CDR3 is 14 residues long. V dropped 2 bases and J dropped 5; count of bases not matched to a gene: 3. Germline CDR1 LNHDA, CDR2 SQIVND (reference sequence). CDR3 DNA (partial): TGTGCCAGTAGTATAATGGGACAGCACAATGAG. Its translation is CASSIMGQHNE. The entire CDR3 reads CASSIMGQHNEQFF.

As to this clone: The missing CDR3 end, 3 residues past where the read stops, is filled in from the germline J gene. The V and J genes are TRBV7-9 and TRBJ2-1, with a possible D match to TRBD1 (5 bases). CDR1 and CDR2 from the germline V gene are SEHNR and FQNEAQ (reference sequence). Deletions cut 1 base from V and 9 bases from J, with 16 bases between. The CDR3 has 15 amino acids. The CDR3 sequence: CASSLVSQGEPEQFF. CDR3 bases read: TGTGCCAGCAGCTTAGTATCTCAGGGTGAGCCTGAG.

Worth noting for this clone: The CDR3 is cut off 3 residues early in the read; its end comes from the germline J gene. V and J are TRBV20-1 and TRBJ1-4; D may be TRBD1 (6 bases). Trimming removed 0 bases from V and 0 bases from J, with 14 bases in between. The germline V gene has CDR1 DFQATT and CDR2 SNEGSKA (reference sequence). CDR3 size: 17 residues. The sequenced CDR3 bases are TGCAGTGCTAGAGATCAGGGGAAAGCCTCAACTAATGAAAAA. Translation: CSARDQGKASTNEK. The whole CDR3 protein reads CSARDQGKASTNEKLFF.

With regard to this clone: The read gets to within 3 residues of the CDR3 end, and the germline J gene fills in the rest. V and J are TRBV29-1 and TRBJ1-2, with 8 bases lining up with TRBD1. The CDR3 has 13 amino acids. Germline V gene data show CDR1 as SQVTM and CDR2 as ANQGSEA. CDR3 sequence: CSVVTGQGRGYTF. CDR3 DNA (partial): TGCAGCGTTGTTACTGGACAGGGCCGAGGC.

Regarding this clone: The read finishes 3 residues shy of the CDR3 end, and the germline J gene is used to complete it. The genes are TRBV6-2 or TRBV6-3 and TRBJ2-3; D unclear. V was trimmed by 8 bases and J by 4 bases, leaving 10 bases between them. Germline V CDR1 and CDR2: MNHEY, SVGEGT. The CDR3 is 12 residues long. The CDR3 protein is CASSRLADTQYF. CDR3 DNA, as far as it was read: TGTGCCAGCTCACGACTCGCAGATACG.

On this clone: The CDR3 is cut off 3 residues early in the read; its end comes from the germline J gene. This rearrangement joins TRBV6-2 or TRBV6-3 to TRBJ1-5; D perhaps matches TRBD1 (6 bases). Germline-derived CDR1 and CDR2 are MNHEY and SVGEGT. This CDR3 has 13 residues. Trimming removed 7 bases at V and 4 bases at J, with 11 bases between. CDR3 loop: CASNTGKNQPQHF. Partial CDR3 DNA: TGTGCCAGCAATACAGGGAAGAATCAGCCC.

Turning to this clone: The missing CDR3 end, 3 residues past where the read stops, is filled in from the germline J gene. The rearrangement joins TRBV5-1 to TRBJ1-1; possibly TRBD1 for D (6 bases). Germline V CDR1 and CDR2: SGHRS, YFSETQ. Trimming stripped 5 bases from V and 1 base from J, with 9 bases between. The CDR3 contains 13 residues. This CDR3 is CASSRGQNTEAFF. The sequenced CDR3 bases are TGCGCCAGCAGTCGGGGACAGAACACTGAA.

Remarks on this clone: The read gets to within 3 residues of the CDR3 end, and the germline J gene fills in the rest. V and J are TRBV20-1 and TRBJ1-4; D perhaps matches TRBD1 (6 bases). Germline CDR1 reads DFQATT; CDR2 reads SNEGSKA (reference sequence). This CDR3 has 14 residues. The CDR3 spells CSAGTTGYNSPLFF. CDR3 DNA, as far as it was read: TGCAGTGCTGGGACGACAGGATATAATTCACCA.

In the case of this clone: The read is 3 residues too short to cover the CDR3 end, so that end is filled in from the germline J gene. The chain combines TRBV6-2 or TRBV6-3 with TRBJ2-7; 8 nucleotides align to TRBD1. Germline values: CDR1 MNHEY, CDR2 SVGEGT. The CDR3 is 13 residues long. Trimming took 10 bases from V and 4 from J; bases not matched to a gene: 9. The CDR3 bases that were read are TGTGCCACCTACCACACAGGGGGATACGAG. Translated, it gives CATYHTGGYE. The whole CDR3 reads CATYHTGGYEQYF.

About this clone: The read ends 3 residues shy of where the CDR3 ends; the end is completed using the germline J gene. The chain has TRBV19 and TRBJ1-2; the D gene is possibly TRBD1 (5 bases). The CDR3 consists of 13 residues. The V gene's germline CDR1 is LNHDA and CDR2 SQIVND (reference sequence). This CDR3 is CASSIEGRNDYTF. CDR3 DNA (partial): TGTGCCAGTAGTATTGAGGGGAGGAATGAC.

On this clone: The observed sequence ends 3 residues before the CDR3 terminus, with the missing tail filled in from the germline J gene. The chain has TRBV5-1 and TRBJ2-2; D ambiguous. CDR3 size: 15 residues. Germline values: CDR1 SGHRS, CDR2 YFSETQ. Between the trimmed V and J ends, which lost 0 bases and 5 bases, there was a span of 11 bases. The DNA read from the CDR3 is TGCGCCAGCAGCTTGGTGCAGGTACGGACCGGGGAG. It specifies CASSLVQVRTGE. The whole CDR3 is CASSLVQVRTGELFF.

As for this clone: The read stops 3 residues short of the end of the CDR3; the missing end is completed from the germline J gene. V gene TRBV20-1 combines with J gene TRBJ1-5; possibly TRBD1 for D (5 bases). CDR1 DFQATT and CDR2 SNEGSKA come from the germline V gene (reference sequence). CDR3 length equals 13 residues. V was pared by 6 bases and J by 4 bases, with 13 bases between. The covered CDR3 bases are TGCAGTGCCGACACAGGCCTTAATCAGCCC. This codes for CSADTGLNQP. The complete CDR3 sequence is CSADTGLNQPQHF.

Comment on this clone: The CDR3 end is not reached by the read, which stops 3 residues before it; the germline J gene fills it in. The rearrangement uses TRBV7-9 and TRBJ2-7; 11 nucleotides align to TRBD1. This CDR3 contains 15 residues. Trimming took 5 bases from V and 3 from J; bases not matched to a gene: 6. Germline V gene data show CDR1 as SEHNR and CDR2 as FQNEAQ (reference sequence). Partial CDR3 DNA: TGTGCCAGCAGCCCAGGGACAGGGGGAGGCTACGAG. Protein product: CASSPGTGGGYE. The entire CDR3 protein is CASSPGTGGGYEQYF.

Details on this clone: Sequencing ends 3 residues short of the CDR3 end; the germline J gene provides the rest. The V call is TRBV19, the J call TRBJ1-5, with 10 nucleotides matching TRBD1. This CDR3 has 13 amino acids. The V and J ends lost 9 bases and 5 bases, in that order; junction bases with no gene match: 4. Per germline, CDR1 LNHDA and CDR2 SQIVND (reference sequence). CDR3 residues: CASRDRGYQPQHF. Incomplete CDR3 DNA: TGTGCCAGCCGGGACAGGGGTTATCAGCCC.

Concerning this clone itself: The read is 3 residues too short to cover the CDR3 end, so that end is filled in from the germline J gene. The chain links TRBV7-2 to TRBJ1-5; D perhaps matches TRBD1 (5 bases). V lost 1 base and J lost 5, with 9 bases in between. The CDR3 spans 14 residues. CDR1 is SGHTA and CDR2 is FQGNSA in the germline V gene. The CDR3 reads CASSLDTGDQPQHF. The CDR3 DNA, read in part, is TGTGCCAGCAGCTTAGATACAGGAGATCAGCCC.

On this clone itself: The DNA ends 3 residues before the CDR3 does, and the rest of the CDR3 is filled in from the germline J gene. This chain joins TRBV18 and TRBJ2-4; possible D gene TRBD1, 5 bases. This CDR3 has 13 residues. Germline CDR1 is KGHSH and CDR2 is LQKENI. Partial CDR3 DNA: TGTGCCAGCTCACCACTCCCCAGGGATGGT. Protein product: CASSPLPRDG. The entire CDR3 sequence reads CASSPLPRDGQYF.